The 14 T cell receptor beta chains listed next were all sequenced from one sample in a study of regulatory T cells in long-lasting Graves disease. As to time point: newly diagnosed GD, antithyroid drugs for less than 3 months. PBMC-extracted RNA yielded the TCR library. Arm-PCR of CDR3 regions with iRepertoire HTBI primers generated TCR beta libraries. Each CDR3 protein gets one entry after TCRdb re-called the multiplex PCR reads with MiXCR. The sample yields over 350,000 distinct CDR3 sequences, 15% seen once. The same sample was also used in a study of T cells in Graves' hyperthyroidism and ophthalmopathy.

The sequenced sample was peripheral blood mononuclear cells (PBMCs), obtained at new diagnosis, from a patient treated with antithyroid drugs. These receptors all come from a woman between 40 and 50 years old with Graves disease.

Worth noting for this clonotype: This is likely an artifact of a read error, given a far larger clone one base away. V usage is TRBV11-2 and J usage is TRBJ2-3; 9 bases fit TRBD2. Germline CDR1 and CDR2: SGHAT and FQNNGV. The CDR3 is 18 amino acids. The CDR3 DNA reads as TGTGCCAGCAGCCCCCCCCCCAGATGGGTAGCGGGAGACAATGAGCAGTTATTC. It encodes CASSPPPRWVAGDNEQLF.

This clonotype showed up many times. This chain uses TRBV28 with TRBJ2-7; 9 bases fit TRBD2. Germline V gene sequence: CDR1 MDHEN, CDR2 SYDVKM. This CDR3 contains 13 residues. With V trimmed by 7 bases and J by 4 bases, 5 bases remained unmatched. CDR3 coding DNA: TGTGCCAGCAATAGCGGGAGAGAATACGAGCAGTACTTC. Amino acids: CASNSGREYEQYF.

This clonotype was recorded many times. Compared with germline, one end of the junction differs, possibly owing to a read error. CDR3 nucleotide sequence: TGTGCCAGCAGCATAGGGACAGTCGAACTGTTT. Translating gives CASSIGTVELF. This rearrangement joins TRBV5-5 to TRBJ1-1; 7 nucleotides agree with TRBD1. CDR1 and CDR2 (germline): SGHKS, YYEKEE (reference sequence). The CDR3 runs to 11 residues.

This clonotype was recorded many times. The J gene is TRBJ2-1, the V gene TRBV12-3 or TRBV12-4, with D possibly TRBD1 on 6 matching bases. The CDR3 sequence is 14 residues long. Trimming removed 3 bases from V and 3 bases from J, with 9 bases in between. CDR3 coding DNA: TGTGCCAGCAGTTTTCTAGGGGGCTACAATGAGCAGTTCTTC. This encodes CASSFLGGYNEQFF.

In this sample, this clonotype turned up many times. The chain's CDR3 is CASSLVGQRQFF. In DNA form, the CDR3 reads TGTGCCAGCAGTTTGGTTGGACAACGGCAGTTCTTC. The rearrangement joins TRBV27 to TRBJ2-1; the D gene is possibly TRBD1 (5 bases). Trimming pared 3 bases from V and 12 bases from J, leaving 12 bases between. The CDR3 has 12 amino acids. Germline loops: CDR1 MNHEY, CDR2 SMNVEV (reference sequence).

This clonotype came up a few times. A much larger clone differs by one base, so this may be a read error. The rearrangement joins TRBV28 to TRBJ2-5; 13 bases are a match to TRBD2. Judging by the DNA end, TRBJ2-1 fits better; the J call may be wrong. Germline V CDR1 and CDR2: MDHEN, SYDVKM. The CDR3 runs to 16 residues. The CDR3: CASSIGTSGTHNEQFF. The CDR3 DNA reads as TGTGCCAGCAGTATAGGGACTAGCGGGACCCACAATGAGCAGTTCTTC.

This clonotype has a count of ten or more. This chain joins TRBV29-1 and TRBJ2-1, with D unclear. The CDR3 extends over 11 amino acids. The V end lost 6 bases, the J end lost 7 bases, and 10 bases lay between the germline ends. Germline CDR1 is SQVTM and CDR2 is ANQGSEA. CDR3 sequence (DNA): TGCAGCGTCCTCGACTGGAATGAGCAGTTCTTC. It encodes CSVLDWNEQFF.

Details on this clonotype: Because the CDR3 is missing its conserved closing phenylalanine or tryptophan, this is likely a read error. The CDR3 DNA reads as TGTGCCAGCAGTTTAGGTATTAGATATGGCTACACCTCC. Translated: CASSLGIRYGYTS. This chain joins TRBV12-3 or TRBV12-4 and TRBJ1-2; D remains ambiguous. Trimming left V 1 base short and J 5 bases short, with 8 bases between. The CDR3 is made up of 13 amino acids.

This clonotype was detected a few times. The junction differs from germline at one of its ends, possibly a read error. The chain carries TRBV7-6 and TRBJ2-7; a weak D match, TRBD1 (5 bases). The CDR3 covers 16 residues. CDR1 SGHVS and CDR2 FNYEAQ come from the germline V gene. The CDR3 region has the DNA TGTGCCAGCAGCACCGTAACAGGATCAAGCTCCTACGGGCAGTACTTC. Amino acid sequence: CASSTVTGSSSYGQYF.

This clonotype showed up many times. The CDR3 DNA follows: TGTGCCAGCAGCCGCTACGGAGCGACAGGGGGCACAGATACGCAGTATTTT. Translated: CASSRYGATGGTDTQYF. The rearrangement uses TRBV14 and TRBJ2-3; 8 bases are shared with TRBD1. The CDR3 totals 17 residues. V trimming: 4 bases; J trimming: 1 base; junction bases outside the gene matches: 10. Per germline, CDR1 SGHDN and CDR2 FVKESK.

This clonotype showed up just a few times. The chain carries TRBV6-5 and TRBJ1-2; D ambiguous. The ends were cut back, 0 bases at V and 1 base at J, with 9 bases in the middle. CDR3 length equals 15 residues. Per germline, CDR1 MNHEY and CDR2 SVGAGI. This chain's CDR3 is CASSYSLGDNYGYTF. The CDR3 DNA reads TGTGCCAGCAGTTACTCTTTGGGAGATAACTATGGCTACACCTTC.

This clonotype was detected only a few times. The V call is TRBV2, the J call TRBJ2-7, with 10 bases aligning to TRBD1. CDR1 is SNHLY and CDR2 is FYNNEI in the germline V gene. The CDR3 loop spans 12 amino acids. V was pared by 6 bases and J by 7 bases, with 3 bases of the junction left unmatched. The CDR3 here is CASRTGGREQYF. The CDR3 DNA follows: TGTGCCAGCAGGACAGGGGGCCGGGAGCAGTACTTC.

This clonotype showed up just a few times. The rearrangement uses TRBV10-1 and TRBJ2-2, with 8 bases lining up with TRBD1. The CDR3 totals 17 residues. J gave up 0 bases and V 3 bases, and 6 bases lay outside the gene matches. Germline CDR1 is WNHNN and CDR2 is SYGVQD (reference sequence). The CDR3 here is CASSDSLDRANTGELFF. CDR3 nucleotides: TGCGCCAGCAGTGACTCCCTGGACAGGGCGAACACCGGGGAGCTGTTTTTT.

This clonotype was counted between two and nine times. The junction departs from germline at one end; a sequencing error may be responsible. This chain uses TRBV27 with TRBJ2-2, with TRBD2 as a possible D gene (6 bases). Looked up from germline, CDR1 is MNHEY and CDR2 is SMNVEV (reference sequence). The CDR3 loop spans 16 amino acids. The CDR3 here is CASSLSGPAWGGELLF. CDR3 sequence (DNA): TGTGCCAGCAGTTTATCGGGGCCAGCTTGGGGCGGGGAGCTGCTTTTT.